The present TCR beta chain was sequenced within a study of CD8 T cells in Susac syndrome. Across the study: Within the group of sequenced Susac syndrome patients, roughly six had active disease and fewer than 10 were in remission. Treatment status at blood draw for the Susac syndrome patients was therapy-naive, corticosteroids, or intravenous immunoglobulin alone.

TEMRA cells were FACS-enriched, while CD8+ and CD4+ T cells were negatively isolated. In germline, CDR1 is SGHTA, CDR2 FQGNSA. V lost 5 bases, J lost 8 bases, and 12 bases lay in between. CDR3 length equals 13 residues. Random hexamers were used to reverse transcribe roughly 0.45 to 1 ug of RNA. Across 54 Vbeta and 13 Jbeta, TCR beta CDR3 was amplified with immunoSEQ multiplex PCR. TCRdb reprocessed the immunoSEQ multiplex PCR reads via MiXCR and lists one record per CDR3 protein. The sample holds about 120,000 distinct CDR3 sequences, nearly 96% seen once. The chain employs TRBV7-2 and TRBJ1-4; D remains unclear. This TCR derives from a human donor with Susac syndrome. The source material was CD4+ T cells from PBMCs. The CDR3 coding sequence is TGTGCCAGCAGCCCGAGTACCTACGAAAAACTGTTTTTT. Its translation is CASSPSTYEKLFF.